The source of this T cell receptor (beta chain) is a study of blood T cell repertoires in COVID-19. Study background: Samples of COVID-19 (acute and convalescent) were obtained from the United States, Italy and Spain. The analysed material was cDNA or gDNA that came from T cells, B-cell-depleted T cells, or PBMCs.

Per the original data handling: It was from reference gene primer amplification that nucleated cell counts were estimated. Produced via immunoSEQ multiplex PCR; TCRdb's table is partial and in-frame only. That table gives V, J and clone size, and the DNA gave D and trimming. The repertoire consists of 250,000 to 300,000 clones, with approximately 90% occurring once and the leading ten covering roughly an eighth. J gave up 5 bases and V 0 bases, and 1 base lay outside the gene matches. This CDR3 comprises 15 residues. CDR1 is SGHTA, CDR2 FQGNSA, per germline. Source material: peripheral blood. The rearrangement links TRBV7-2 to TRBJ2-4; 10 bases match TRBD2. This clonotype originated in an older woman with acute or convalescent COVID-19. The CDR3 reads CASSLAGLAENIQYF. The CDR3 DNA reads TGTGCCAGCAGCTTAGCCGGACTAGCGGAAAACATTCAGTACTTC. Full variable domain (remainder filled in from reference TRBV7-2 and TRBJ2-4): GAGVSQSPSNKVTEKGKDVELRCDPISGHTALYWYRQSLGQGLEFLIYFQGNSAPDKSGLPSDRFSAERTGGSVSTLTIQRTQQEDSAVYLCASSLAGLAENIQYFGAGTRLSVL.